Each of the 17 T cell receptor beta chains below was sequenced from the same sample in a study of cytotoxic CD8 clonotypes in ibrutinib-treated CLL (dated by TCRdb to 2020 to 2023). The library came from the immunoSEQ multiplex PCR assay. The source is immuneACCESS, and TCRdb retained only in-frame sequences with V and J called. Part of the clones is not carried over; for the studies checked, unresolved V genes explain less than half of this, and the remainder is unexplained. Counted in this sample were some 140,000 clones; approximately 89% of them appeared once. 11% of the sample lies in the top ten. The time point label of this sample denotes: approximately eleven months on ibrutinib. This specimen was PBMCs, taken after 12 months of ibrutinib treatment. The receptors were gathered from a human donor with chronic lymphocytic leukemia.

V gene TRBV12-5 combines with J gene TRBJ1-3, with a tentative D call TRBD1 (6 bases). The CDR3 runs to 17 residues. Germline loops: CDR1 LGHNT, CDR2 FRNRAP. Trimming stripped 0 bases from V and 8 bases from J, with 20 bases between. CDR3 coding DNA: TGTGCTAGTGGTTTGGTAAAGCAGGGGTCATCCGAGGACACCATATATTTT. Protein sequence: CASGLVKQGSSEDTIYF.

The CDR3 DNA reads TGCGCCAGCAGCCAAGAGCGGACGGGCTTCAGCGGGGGCAATCAGCCCCAGCATTTT. Translated, it gives CASSQERTGFSGGNQPQHF. The chain employs TRBV4-1 and TRBJ1-5; D gene ambiguous. The V and J ends lost 0 bases and 2 bases respectively, with 20 bases between them. There are 19 residues in the CDR3. Germline V gives CDR1 MGHRA, CDR2 YSYEKL.

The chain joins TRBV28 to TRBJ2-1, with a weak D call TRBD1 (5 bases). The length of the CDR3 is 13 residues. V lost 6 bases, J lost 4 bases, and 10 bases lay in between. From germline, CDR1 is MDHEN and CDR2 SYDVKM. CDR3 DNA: TGTGCCAGCAGACCGACAGATTACAATGAGCAGTTCTTC. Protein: CASRPTDYNEQFF.

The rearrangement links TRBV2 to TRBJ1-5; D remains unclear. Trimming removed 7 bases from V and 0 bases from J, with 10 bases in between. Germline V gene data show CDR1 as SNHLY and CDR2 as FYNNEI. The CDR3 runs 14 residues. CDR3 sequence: CASTTANSNQPQHF. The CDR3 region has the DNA TGTGCCAGCACCACTGCAAATAGCAATCAGCCCCAGCATTTT.

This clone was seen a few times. The CDR3 spells CASSLDRGRGYTF. DNA for the CDR3: TGTGCCAGCAGCCTTGACAGGGGGCGCGGCTACACCTTC. The V gene is TRBV11-2, the J gene TRBJ1-2; 10 nucleotides align to TRBD1. With 5 bases clipped from V and 8 bases from J, the junction kept 5 bases outside the gene matches. The CDR3 consists of 13 residues. Germline CDR1 is SGHAT and CDR2 is FQNNGV.

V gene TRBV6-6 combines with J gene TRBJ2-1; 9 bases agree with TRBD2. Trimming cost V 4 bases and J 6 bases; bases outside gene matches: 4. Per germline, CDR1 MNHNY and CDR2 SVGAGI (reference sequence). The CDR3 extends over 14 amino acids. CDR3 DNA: TGTGCCAGCAGTTCGGGACTAGCAGGCAATGAGCAGTTCTTC. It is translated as CASSSGLAGNEQFF.

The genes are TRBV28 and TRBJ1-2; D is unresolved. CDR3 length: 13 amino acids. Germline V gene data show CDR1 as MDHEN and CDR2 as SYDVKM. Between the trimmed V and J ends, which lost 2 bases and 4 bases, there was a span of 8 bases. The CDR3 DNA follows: TGTGCCAGCAGTTTAACGACAAGCTATGGCTACACCTTC. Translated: CASSLTTSYGYTF.

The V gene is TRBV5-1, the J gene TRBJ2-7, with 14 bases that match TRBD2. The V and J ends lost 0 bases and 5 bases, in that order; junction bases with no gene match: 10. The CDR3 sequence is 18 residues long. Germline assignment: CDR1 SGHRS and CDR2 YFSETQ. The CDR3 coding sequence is TGCGCCAGCAGCTTGGAGGGACTAGCGGGAGTTAAGGGAGACGAGCAGTACTTC. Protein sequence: CASSLEGLAGVKGDEQYF.

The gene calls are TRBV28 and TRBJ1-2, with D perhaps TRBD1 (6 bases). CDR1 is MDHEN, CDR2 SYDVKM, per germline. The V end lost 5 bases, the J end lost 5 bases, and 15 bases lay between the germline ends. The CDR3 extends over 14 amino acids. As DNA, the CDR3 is TGTGCCAGCAGTCCGCAGGGGATACGGTATGGCTACACCTTC. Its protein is CASSPQGIRYGYTF.

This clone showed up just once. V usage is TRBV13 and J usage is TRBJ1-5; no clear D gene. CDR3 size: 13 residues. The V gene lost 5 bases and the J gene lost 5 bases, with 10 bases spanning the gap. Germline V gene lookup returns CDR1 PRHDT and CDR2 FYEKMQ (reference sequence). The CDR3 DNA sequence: TGTGCCAGCAGCGTAGCACCAGATCAGCCCCAGCATTTT. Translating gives CASSVAPDQPQHF. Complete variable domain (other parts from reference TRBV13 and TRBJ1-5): AAGVIQSPRHLIKEKRETATLKCYPIPRHDTVYWYQQGPGQDPQFLISFYEKMQSDKGSIPDRFSAQQFSDYHSELNMSSLELGDSALYFCASSVAPDQPQHFGDGTRLSIL.

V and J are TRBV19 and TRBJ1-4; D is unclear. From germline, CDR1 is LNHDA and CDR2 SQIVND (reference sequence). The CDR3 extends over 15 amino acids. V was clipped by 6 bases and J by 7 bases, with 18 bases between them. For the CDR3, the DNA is TGTGCCAGTAGCCCGAACCCTCGGGAGAGTGAAAAACTGTTTTTT. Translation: CASSPNPRESEKLFF.

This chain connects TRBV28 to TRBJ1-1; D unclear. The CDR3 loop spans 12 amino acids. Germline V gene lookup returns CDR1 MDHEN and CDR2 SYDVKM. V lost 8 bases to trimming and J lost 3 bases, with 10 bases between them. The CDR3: CASLERYTEAFF. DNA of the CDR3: TGTGCCAGCCTCGAAAGGTACACTGAAGCTTTCTTT. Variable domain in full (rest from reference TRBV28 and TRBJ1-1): DVKVTQSSRYLVKRTGEKVFLECVQDMDHENMFWYRQDPGLGLRLIYFSYDVKMKEKGDIPEGYSVSREKKERFSLILESASTNQTSMYLCASLERYTEAFFGQGTRLTVV.

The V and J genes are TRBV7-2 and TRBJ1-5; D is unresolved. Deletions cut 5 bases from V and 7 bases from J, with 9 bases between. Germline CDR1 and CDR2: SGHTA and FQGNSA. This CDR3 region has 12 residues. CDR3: CASSPVGQPQHF. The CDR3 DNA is TGTGCCAGCAGCCCCGTGGGACAGCCCCAGCATTTT.

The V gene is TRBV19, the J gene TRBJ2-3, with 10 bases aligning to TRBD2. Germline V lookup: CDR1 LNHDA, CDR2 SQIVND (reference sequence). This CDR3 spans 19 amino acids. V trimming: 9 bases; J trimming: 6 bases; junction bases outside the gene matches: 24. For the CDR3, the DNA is TGTGCCAGCGAATCAGCGGGAGGGCCCTCCCCGATCCGGGGGGATACGCAGTATTTT. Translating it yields CASESAGGPSPIRGDTQYF.

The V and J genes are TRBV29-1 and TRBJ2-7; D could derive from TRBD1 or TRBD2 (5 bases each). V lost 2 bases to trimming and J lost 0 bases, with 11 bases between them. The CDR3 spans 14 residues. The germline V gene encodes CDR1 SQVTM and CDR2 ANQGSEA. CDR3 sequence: CSVETGLVSYEQYF. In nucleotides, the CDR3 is TGCAGCGTTGAAACGGGGCTAGTCTCCTACGAGCAGTACTTC.

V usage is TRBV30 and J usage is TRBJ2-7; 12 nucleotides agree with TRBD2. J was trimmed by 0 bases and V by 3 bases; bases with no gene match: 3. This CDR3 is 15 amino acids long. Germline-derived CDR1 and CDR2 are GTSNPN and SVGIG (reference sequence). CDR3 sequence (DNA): TGTGCCTGGAGAAGGACTAGCGGGGCCTCCTACGAGCAGTACTTC. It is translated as CAWRRTSGASYEQYF.

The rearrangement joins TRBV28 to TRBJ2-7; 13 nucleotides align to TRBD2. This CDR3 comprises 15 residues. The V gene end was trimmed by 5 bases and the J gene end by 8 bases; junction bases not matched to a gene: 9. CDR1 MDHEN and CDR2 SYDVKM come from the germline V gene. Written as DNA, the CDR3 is TGTGCCAGCAGTCCCTCACTAGCGGGAGGGCCTCAGCAGTACTTC. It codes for CASSPSLAGGPQQYF.